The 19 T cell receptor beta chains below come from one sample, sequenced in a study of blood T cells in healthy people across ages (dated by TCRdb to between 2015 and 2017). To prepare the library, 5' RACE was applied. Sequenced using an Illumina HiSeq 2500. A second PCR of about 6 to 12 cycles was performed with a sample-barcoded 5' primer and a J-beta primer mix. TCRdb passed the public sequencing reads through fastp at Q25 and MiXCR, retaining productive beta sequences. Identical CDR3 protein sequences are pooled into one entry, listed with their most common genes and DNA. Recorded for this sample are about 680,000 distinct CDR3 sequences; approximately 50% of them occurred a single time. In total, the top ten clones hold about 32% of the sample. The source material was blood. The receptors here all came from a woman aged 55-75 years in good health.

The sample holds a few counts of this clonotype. CDR3 coding DNA: TGTGCCACCAGTAGGGGCGGATGGGACAGCTCCAAAGAGACCCAGTACTTC. This gives the protein CATSRGGWDSSKETQYF. This chain links TRBV24-1 with TRBJ2-5; the match to TRBD1 covers 7 bases. CDR1 KGHDR and CDR2 SFDVKD come from the germline V gene. CDR3 length equals 17 residues. V lost 6 bases and J lost 3; bases outside the gene matches: 15.

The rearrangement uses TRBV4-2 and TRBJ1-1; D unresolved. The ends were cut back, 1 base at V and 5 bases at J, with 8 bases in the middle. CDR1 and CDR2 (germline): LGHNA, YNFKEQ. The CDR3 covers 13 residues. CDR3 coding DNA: TGTGCCAGCAGCCAAGGAGGGTCTACTGAAGCTTTCTTT. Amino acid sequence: CASSQGGSTEAFF.

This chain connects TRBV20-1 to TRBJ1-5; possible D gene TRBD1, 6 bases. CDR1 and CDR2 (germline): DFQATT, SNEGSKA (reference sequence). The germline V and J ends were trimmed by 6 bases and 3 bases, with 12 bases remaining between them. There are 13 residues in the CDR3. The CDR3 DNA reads TGCAGTGCAAAACAGGGAATCAATCAGCCCCAGCATTTT. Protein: CSAKQGINQPQHF.

CDR3 DNA sequence: TGTGCCAGCAGCCCGGTAATGGGGAGATTGTACTTC. Protein sequence: CASSPVMGRLYF. This chain connects TRBV7-3 to TRBJ2-5, with D perhaps matching TRBD2 (5 bases). The CDR3 extends over 12 amino acids. Trimming cost V 5 bases and J 13 bases, with 17 bases left between them. The germline V gene encodes CDR1 SGHTA and CDR2 FQGTGA. Full variable domain (remainder filled in from reference TRBV7-3 and TRBJ2-5): GAGVSQTPSNKVTEKGKYVELRCDPISGHTALYWYRQSLGQGPEFLIYFQGTGAADDSGLPNDRFFAVRPEGSVSTLKIQRTERGDSAVYLCASSPVMGRLYFGPGTRLLVL.

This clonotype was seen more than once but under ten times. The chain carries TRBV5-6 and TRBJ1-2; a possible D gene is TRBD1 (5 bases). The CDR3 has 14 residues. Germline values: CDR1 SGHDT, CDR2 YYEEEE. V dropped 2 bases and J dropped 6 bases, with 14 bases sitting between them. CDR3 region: CASSFLGGVDGYTF. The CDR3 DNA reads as TGTGCCAGCAGCTTCTTGGGGGGAGTCGATGGCTACACCTTC.

The CDR3 region is CSADAGSSYNSPLHF. As DNA, the CDR3 is TGCAGTGCAGACGCGGGTAGCTCCTATAATTCACCCCTCCACTTT. The chain has TRBV20-1 and TRBJ1-6; D gene unclear. Trimming removed 6 bases at V and 0 bases at J, with 12 bases between. This CDR3 has 15 residues. The germline CDR1 and CDR2 sequences are DFQATT and SNEGSKA (reference sequence).

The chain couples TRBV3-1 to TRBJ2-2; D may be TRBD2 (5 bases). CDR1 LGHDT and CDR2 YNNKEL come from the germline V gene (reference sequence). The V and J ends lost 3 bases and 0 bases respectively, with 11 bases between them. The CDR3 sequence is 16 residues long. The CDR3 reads CASSQVRRPNTGELFF. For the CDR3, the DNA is TGTGCCAGCAGCCAGGTGAGGAGGCCGAACACCGGGGAGCTGTTTTTT.

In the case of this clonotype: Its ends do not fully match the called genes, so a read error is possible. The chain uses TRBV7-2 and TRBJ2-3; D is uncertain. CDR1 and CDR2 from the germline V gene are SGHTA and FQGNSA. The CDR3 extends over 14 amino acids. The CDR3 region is CASSLHGPTDTQYF. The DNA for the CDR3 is TGTGCCAGCAGCTTGCACGGGCCCACAGATACACAGTATTTT.

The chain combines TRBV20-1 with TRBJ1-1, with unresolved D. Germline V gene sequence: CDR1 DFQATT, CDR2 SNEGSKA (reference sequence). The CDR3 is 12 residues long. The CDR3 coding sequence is TGCAGGGCCAAAAGACAGAACACTGAAGCTTTCTTT. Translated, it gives CRAKRQNTEAFF.

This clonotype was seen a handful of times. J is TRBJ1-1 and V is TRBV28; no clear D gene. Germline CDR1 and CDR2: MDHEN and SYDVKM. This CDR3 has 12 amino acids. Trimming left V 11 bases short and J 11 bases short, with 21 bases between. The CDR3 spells CAHSRGRRNAFF. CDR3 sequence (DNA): TGTGCCCATTCTAGAGGGAGAAGGAATGCTTTCTTT.

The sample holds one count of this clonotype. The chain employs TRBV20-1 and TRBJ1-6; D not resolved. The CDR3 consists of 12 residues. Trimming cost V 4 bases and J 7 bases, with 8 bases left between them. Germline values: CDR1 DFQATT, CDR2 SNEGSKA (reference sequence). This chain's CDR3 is CSATTDNSPLHF. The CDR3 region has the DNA TGCAGTGCTACCACGGACAATTCACCCCTCCACTTT.

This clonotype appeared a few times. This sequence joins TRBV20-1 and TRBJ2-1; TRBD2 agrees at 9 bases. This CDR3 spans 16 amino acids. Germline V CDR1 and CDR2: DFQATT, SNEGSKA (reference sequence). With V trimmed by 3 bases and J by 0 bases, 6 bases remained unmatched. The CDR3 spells CSASSIAGVSYNEQFF. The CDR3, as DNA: TGCAGTGCTAGTTCTATAGCGGGAGTCTCCTACAATGAGCAGTTCTTC.

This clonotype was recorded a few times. CDR3 bases: TGTGCCAGCAGCCGTGGCCCTACCGCAGGGGATTTTGGAAAACTGTTTTTT. It translates to CASSRGPTAGDFGKLFF. The rearrangement joins TRBV5-5 to TRBJ1-4; a weak D match, TRBD1 (6 bases). Germline assignment: CDR1 SGHKS and CDR2 YYEKEE (reference sequence). Trimming left V 4 bases short and J 10 bases short, with 26 bases between. The CDR3 length is 17 residues.

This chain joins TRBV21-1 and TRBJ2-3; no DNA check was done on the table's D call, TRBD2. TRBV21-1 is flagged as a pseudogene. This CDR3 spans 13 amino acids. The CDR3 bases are TGTGCCAGCAGCAAGTGGGAGCTTGATACGCAGTATTTT. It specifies CASSKWELDTQYF.

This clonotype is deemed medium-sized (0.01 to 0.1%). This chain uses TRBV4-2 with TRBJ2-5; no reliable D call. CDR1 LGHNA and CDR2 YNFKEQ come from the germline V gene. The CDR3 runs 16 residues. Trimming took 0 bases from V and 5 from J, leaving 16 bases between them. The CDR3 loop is CASSQDMSEYPETQYF. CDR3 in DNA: TGTGCCAGCAGCCAAGATATGTCGGAATACCCCGAGACCCAGTACTTC.

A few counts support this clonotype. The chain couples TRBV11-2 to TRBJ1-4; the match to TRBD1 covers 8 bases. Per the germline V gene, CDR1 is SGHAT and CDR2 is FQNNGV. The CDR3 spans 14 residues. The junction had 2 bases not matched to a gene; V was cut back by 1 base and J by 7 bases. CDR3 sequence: CASSLGQGAEKLFF. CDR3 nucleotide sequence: TGTGCCAGCAGCTTAGGTCAGGGGGCTGAAAAACTGTTTTTT.

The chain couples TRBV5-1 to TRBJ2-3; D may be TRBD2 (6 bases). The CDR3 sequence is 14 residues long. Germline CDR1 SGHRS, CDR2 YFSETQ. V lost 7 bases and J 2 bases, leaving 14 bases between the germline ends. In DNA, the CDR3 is TGCGCCAGCTCCCGACTAGTTTTCACAGATACGCAGTATTTT. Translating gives CASSRLVFTDTQYF.

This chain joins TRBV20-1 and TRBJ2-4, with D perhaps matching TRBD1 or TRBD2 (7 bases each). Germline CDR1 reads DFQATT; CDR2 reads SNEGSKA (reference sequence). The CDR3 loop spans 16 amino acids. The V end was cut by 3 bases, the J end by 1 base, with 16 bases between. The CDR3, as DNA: TGCAGTGCTAGGAGGGGGCGGGAGTTGGCCAAAAACATTCAGTACTTC. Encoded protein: CSARRGRELAKNIQYF.

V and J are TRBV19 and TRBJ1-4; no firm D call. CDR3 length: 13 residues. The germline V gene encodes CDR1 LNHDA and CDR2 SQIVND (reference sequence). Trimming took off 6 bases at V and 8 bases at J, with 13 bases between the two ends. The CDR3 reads CASRNWAGEKLFF. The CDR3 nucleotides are TGTGCCAGTAGGAACTGGGCTGGAGAAAAACTGTTTTTT.